This T cell receptor beta chain was sequenced in a study of T cell responses to AZD1222 COVID-19 vaccine. The protocol was immunoSEQ multiplex PCR, while the TCRdb copy is restricted to in-frame clones and leaves out a portion. This table holds about 140,000 clones. The CDR3 has 13 amino acids. Germline V gene data show CDR1 as LGHDT and CDR2 as YNNKEL (reference sequence). V was cut by 2 bases and J by 14 bases, with 17 bases left in between. The specimen sequenced was peripheral blood. This receptor was taken from an adult in good health. J is TRBJ2-3 and V is TRBV3-1 (or the pseudogene TRBV3-2), with a tentative D call TRBD2 (7 bases). CDR3 protein: CASSQRLGGGVYF. CDR3 DNA: TGTGCCAGCAGCCAACGTCTAGGGGGGGGTGTGTATTTT.